The subject of this entry is one TCR beta chain. Time point given: pre-treatment sample, taken before nivolumab and TIL therapy. Tumor tissue came from excised metastases, mostly pleural nodules or supraclavicular lymph nodes. The libraries were made with immunoSEQ v3. Assay used: immunoSEQ multiplex PCR; TCRdb lists only in-frame clones, some missing. The data contain some 13,000 clones, about three fifths of them singletons. The data were obtained in a study of TIL therapy for anti-PD-1-resistant metastatic lung cancer. Whole-study context: Median tumor PD-L1 proportion score was 5.5% to 6.5%. A handful of tumors were EGFR-mutant and two were ALK-rearranged.

CDR1 and CDR2 from the germline V gene are SNHLY and FYNNEI. The CDR3 consists of 15 residues. V was pared by 4 bases and J by 7 bases, with 17 bases between. This specimen consisted of tumor tissue, obtained at baseline. The receptor comes from a woman aged 30-79 years with non-small cell lung cancer. The chain uses TRBV2 and TRBJ2-1; TRBD2 is a possible D gene (5 bases). CDR3 sequence (DNA): TGTGCCAGCAGTGTGCGGGTGGCCCCCGGGAATGAGCAGTTCTTC. This sequence encodes CASSVRVAPGNEQFF.